A selection of T cell receptor beta chains follows, all from one sample in a study of shared clonotypes between healthy human individuals. The data were produced by immunoSEQ multiplex PCR, yet TCRdb's version contains in-frame clones alone and is incomplete. The table shows about 2 million clones, with 95% occurring only once. The sequenced sample was naive CD4+ T cells sorted from blood. The source is a young man in good health. CDR3s include the opening cysteine and the closing phenylalanine or tryptophan. Each record gives: CDR3 protein, CDR3 DNA, J gene, V gene, clone size, D gene. The D gene is left open where the match is weak. A row's size may be missing; if present it is once, few, many or a size class.

CDR3: CASSFGLAGDEQYF; DNA: TGTGCCAGTAGTTTCGGACTAGCGGGCGACGAGCAGTACTTC; J: TRBJ2-7; V: TRBV19; size: -; D: TRBD2
CDR3: CATRQGSAYEQYF; DNA: TGTGCCACCAGACAGGGGAGCGCCTACGAGCAGTACTTC; J: TRBJ2-7; V: TRBV2; size: -; D: TRBD1
CDR3: CASSEEGRDGYTF; DNA: TGTGCCAGCAGTGAGGAGGGGCGAGATGGCTACACCTTC; J: TRBJ1-2; V: TRBV2; size: once; D: -
CDR3: CASSIADSSYNSPLHF; DNA: TGTGCCAGTAGTATAGCCGACAGCTCCTATAATTCACCCCTCCACTTT; J: TRBJ1-6; V: TRBV19; size: -; D: -
CDR3: CASTEPGYWNTEAFF; DNA: TGTGCCAGCACCGAACCCGGTTACTGGAACACTGAAGCTTTCTTT; J: TRBJ1-1; V: TRBV5-8; size: -; D: -
CDR3: CASSLTRGGLDTEAFF; DNA: TGCGCCAGCAGCTTGACCAGGGGTGGTTTGGACACTGAAGCTTTCTTT; J: TRBJ1-1; V: TRBV5-1; size: -; D: -
CDR3: CASSYGQGTTDTQYF; DNA: TGTGCCAGCAGTTACGGGCAGGGGACCACAGATACGCAGTATTTT; J: TRBJ2-3; V: TRBV6-6; size: -; D: -
CDR3: CASSAEVKGDPYEQYF; DNA: TGTGCCAGCAGCGCGGAGGTGAAGGGGGATCCCTACGAGCAGTACTTC; J: TRBJ2-7; V: TRBV9; size: -; D: -
CDR3: CASSQGRARGGETDTQYF; DNA: TGCGCCAGCAGCCAAGGGAGGGCCCGGGGGGGAGAAACAGATACGCAGTATTTT; J: TRBJ2-3; V: TRBV4-3; size: -; D: TRBD2
CDR3: CSVESGASPYEQYF; DNA: TGCAGCGTTGAATCGGGGGCAAGCCCCTACGAGCAGTACTTC; J: TRBJ2-7; V: TRBV29-1; size: -; D: -
CDR3: CASSPWTGDTGELFF; DNA: TGTGCCAGCAGCCCATGGACAGGGGACACCGGGGAGCTGTTTTTT; J: TRBJ2-2; V: TRBV11-3; size: -; D: TRBD1
CDR3: CASSLEGTANTEAFF; DNA: TGTGCCAGCAGCTTAGAAGGGACAGCTAACACTGAAGCTTTCTTT; J: TRBJ1-1; V: TRBV7-9; size: -; D: TRBD1
CDR3: CASSLVRGLEQYF; DNA: TGTGCCAGCAGTTTGGTCAGGGGGCTCGAGCAGTACTTC; J: TRBJ2-7; V: TRBV27; size: -; D: TRBD1
CDR3: CASSALGRTYEQYF; DNA: TGCGCCAGCAGCGCCCTCGGACGGACATACGAGCAGTACTTC; J: TRBJ2-7; V: TRBV5-1; size: -; D: -
CDR3: CASSPGTDDTQYF; DNA: TGTGCCAGCTCACCGGGGACTGATGATACGCAGTATTTT; J: TRBJ2-3; V: TRBV18; size: -; D: -
CDR3: CASSEAGGGQPASPLHF; DNA: TGTGCCAGCAGTGAAGCAGGAGGGGGACAGCCAGCTTCACCCCTCCACTTT; J: TRBJ1-6; V: TRBV25-1; size: -; D: TRBD1
CDR3: CASSHRGGDTEAFF; DNA: TGTGCCAGCAGTCACAGGGGAGGGGACACTGAAGCTTTCTTT; J: TRBJ1-1; V: TRBV6-5; size: -; D: TRBD1
CDR3: CASSHRRDRAPGQPQHF; DNA: TGTGCCAGTAGCCATAGGCGGGACAGGGCCCCCGGTCAGCCCCAGCATTTT; J: TRBJ1-5; V: TRBV19; size: -; D: TRBD1
CDR3: CASSDQGYNSPLHF; DNA: TGTGCCAGCAGTGACCAGGGTTATAATTCACCCCTCCACTTT; J: TRBJ1-6; V: TRBV6-4; size: -; D: -
CDR3: CASSPGTIAFF; DNA: TGTGCCAGCAGTCCCGGGACTATAGCTTTCTTT; J: TRBJ1-1; V: TRBV6-5; size: -; D: -
CDR3: CASSEPTGGTQYF; DNA: TGCGCCAGCAGTGAGCCAACGGGTGGTACCCAGTACTTC; J: TRBJ2-5; V: TRBV10-2; size: few; D: -
CDR3: CASTRYLGEVSGNTIYF; DNA: TGTGCCAGCACTCGATACCTGGGGGAGGTCTCTGGAAACACCATATATTTT; J: TRBJ1-3; V: TRBV25-1; size: -; D: -
CDR3: CASSFVYTGELFF; DNA: TGTGCCAGCAGCTTTGTATACACCGGGGAGCTGTTTTTT; J: TRBJ2-2; V: TRBV11-3; size: -; D: -
CDR3: CASSYYQGGSNQPQHF; DNA: TGTGCCAGCAGTTACTATCAGGGTGGTAGCAATCAGCCCCAGCATTTT; J: TRBJ1-5; V: TRBV6-6; size: -; D: -
CDR3: CASTPGVGTEAFF; DNA: TGTGCCAGTACCCCCGGGGTAGGCACTGAAGCTTTCTTT; J: TRBJ1-1; V: TRBV19; size: -; D: -